The 8 T cell receptor beta chains presented below share a single source sample, sequenced in a study of blood T cell repertoires in COVID-19. Produced via immunoSEQ multiplex PCR; TCRdb's table is partial and in-frame only. The table has 220,000 or so clones, roughly 86% seen once. Input material: peripheral blood. These TCRs come from a woman aged 45-65 years with COVID-19, enrolled during active disease.

This chain joins TRBV5-1 and TRBJ2-7; 9 bases match TRBD2. This CDR3 spans 15 amino acids. J lost 0 bases, V lost 1 base, and 2 bases had no gene match. CDR1 SGHRS and CDR2 YFSETQ come from the germline V gene. The chain's CDR3 is CASSLFSGSSYEQYF. The CDR3 nucleotides read TGCGCCAGCAGCTTGTTTAGCGGGAGCTCCTACGAGCAGTACTTC.

This chain uses TRBV4-1 with TRBJ1-1, with TRBD1 as a possible D gene (6 bases). V lost 1 base to trimming and J lost 5 bases, with 11 bases between them. The CDR3 spans 14 residues. The V gene's germline CDR1 is MGHRA and CDR2 YSYEKL. Here the CDR3 reads CASSQAGVGTEAFF. In nucleotides, the CDR3 is TGCGCCAGCAGCCAAGCAGGGGTAGGGACTGAAGCTTTCTTT.

V and J are TRBV11-3 and TRBJ2-1, with TRBD2 identical over 10 bases. The ends lost 1 base at V and 10 bases at J; junction bases unmatched: 10. The CDR3 is made up of 16 amino acids. From germline, CDR1 is SGHNT and CDR2 YENEEA. This CDR3 reads CASSLAPSGGVEEQFF. CDR3 bases: TGTGCCAGCAGCTTAGCCCCTAGCGGGGGAGTGGAGGAGCAGTTCTTC.

V and J are TRBV30 and TRBJ1-1, with TRBD1 matching 7 bases. The CDR3 is 11 residues long. CDR1 and CDR2 (germline): GTSNPN, SVGIG (reference sequence). Trimming cost V 8 bases and J 7 bases; bases outside gene matches: 7. CDR3 sequence: CAMRGGVEAFF. CDR3 sequence (DNA): TGTGCCATGAGAGGGGGCGTTGAAGCTTTCTTT.

This chain joins TRBV5-5 and TRBJ2-1; 10 nucleotides agree with TRBD2. CDR1 SGHKS and CDR2 YYEKEE come from the germline V gene (reference sequence). The CDR3 totals 16 residues. V shed 4 bases and J 4 bases; nucleotides not matched to a gene: 8. The CDR3 protein is CASSLRSSGGYNEQFF. DNA of the CDR3: TGTGCCAGCAGCCTTCGATCTAGCGGGGGATACAATGAGCAGTTCTTC.

This clone appeared once. This rearrangement joins TRBV6-5 to TRBJ1-3; D possibly corresponds to TRBD1 (6 bases). Trimming took 6 bases from V and 2 from J, leaving 11 bases between them. The CDR3 consists of 14 residues. Germline CDR1 is MNHEY and CDR2 is SVGAGI. The CDR3 protein is CASRQGITGNTIYF. As DNA, the CDR3 is TGTGCCAGCAGACAGGGTATTACTGGAAACACCATATATTTT.

The chain carries TRBV18 and TRBJ1-5; 10 bases are shared with TRBD1. Germline V gene data show CDR1 as KGHSH and CDR2 as LQKENI. The CDR3 sequence is 15 residues long. V lost 3 bases, J lost 6 bases, and 5 bases stayed unmatched. The CDR3 nucleotides read TGTGCCAGCTCACCCGGGACAGGGGCGAGTCAGCCCCAGCATTTT. Translating it yields CASSPGTGASQPQHF.

This chain connects TRBV4-1 to TRBJ1-4, with 9 bases lining up with TRBD1. Trimming took 3 bases from V and 6 from J; bases not matched to a gene: 5. Germline-derived CDR1 and CDR2 are MGHRA and YSYEKL. CDR3 length equals 15 residues. CDR3 sequence reads: CASSQNWDRDEKLFF. The CDR3 DNA sequence: TGCGCCAGCAGCCAGAACTGGGACAGGGATGAAAAACTGTTTTTT.